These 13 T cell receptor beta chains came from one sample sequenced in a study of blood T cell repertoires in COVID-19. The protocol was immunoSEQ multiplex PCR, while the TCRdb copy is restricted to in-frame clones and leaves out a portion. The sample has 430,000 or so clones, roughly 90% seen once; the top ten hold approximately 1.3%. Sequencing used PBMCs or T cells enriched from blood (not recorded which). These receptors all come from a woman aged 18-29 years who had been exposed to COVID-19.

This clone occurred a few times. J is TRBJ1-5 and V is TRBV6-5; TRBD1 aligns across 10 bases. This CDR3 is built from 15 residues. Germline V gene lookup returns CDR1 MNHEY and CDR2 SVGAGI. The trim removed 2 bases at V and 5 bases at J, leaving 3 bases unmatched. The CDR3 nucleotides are TGTGCCAGCAGTTACGGGGGGACAGGGGATCAGCCCCAGCATTTT. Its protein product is CASSYGGTGDQPQHF.

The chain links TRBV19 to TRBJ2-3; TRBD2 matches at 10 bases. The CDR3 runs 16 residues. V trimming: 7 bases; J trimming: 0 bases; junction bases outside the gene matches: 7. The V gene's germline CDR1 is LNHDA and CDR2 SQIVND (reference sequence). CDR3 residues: CASTLAGGSSTDTQYF. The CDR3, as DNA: TGTGCCAGTACCTTAGCGGGGGGAAGTAGCACAGATACGCAGTATTTT.

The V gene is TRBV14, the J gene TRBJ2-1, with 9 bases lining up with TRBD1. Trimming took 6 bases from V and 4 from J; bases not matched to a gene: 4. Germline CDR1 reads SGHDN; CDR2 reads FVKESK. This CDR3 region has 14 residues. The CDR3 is CASRDRGSYNEQFF. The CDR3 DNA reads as TGTGCCAGCAGGGACAGGGGTTCTTACAATGAGCAGTTCTTC.

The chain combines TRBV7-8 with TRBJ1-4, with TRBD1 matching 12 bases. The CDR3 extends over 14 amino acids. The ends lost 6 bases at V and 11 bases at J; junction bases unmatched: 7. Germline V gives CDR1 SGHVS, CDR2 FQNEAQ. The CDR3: CASSSDGTGGKLFF. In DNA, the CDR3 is TGTGCCAGCAGTTCAGATGGGACAGGGGGCAAACTGTTTTTT.

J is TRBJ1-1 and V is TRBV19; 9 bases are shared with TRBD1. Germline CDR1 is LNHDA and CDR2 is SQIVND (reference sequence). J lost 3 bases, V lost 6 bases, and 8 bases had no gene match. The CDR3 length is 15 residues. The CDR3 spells CASRQGTGLDTEAFF. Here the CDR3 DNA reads TGTGCCAGTAGACAAGGGACAGGGTTGGACACTGAAGCTTTCTTT.

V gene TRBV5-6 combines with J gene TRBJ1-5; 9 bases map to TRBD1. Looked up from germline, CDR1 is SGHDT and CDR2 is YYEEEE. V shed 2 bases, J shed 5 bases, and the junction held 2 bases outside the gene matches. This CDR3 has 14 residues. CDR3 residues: CASSFGTGYQPQHF. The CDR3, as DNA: TGTGCCAGCAGCTTCGGGACAGGGTATCAGCCCCAGCATTTT.

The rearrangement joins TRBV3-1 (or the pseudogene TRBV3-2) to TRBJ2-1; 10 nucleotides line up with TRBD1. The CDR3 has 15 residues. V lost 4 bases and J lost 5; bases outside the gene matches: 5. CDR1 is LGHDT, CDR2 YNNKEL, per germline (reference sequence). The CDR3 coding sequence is TGTGCCAGCAGCCCAGGGACAGGGGCGAACAATGAGCAGTTCTTC. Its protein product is CASSPGTGANNEQFF.

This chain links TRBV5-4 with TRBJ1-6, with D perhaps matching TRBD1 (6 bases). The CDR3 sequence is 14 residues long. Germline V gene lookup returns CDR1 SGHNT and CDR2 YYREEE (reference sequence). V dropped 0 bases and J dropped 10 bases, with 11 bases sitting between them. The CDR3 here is CASSLAGGTSPLHF. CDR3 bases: TGTGCCAGCAGCTTGGCCGGGGGGACATCACCCCTCCACTTT.

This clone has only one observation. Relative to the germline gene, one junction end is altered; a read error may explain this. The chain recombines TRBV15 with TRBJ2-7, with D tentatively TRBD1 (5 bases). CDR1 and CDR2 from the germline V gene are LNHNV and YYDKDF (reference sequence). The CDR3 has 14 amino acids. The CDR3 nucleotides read TGTGCTACCAGCAGAGATTGGGGCAGGGTAGAGCAGTACTTC. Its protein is CATSRDWGRVEQYF.

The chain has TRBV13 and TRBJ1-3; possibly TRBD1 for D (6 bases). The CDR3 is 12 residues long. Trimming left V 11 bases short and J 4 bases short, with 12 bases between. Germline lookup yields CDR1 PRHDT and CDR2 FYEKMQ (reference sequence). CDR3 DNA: TGTGCCGGACATCAGGGGGGAAACACCATATATTTT. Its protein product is CAGHQGGNTIYF.

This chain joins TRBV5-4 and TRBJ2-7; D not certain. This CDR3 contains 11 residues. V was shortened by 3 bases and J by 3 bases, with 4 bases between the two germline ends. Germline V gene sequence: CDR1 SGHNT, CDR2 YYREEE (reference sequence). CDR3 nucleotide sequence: TGTGCCAGCAGCTCCCTCTACGAGCAGTACTTC. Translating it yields CASSSLYEQYF.

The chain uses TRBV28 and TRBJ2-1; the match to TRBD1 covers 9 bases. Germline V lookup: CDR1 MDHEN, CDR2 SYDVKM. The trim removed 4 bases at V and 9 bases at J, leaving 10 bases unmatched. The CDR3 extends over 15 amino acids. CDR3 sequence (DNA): TGTGCCAGCAGTTCGGGGGACAGGGATAGAAGTGAGCAGTTCTTC. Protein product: CASSSGDRDRSEQFF.

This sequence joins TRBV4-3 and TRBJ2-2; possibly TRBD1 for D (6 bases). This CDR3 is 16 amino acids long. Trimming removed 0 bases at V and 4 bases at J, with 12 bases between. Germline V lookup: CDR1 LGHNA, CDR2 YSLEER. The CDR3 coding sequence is TGCGCCAGCAGCCAAGATCGGGCAGGGGTCACCGGGGAGCTGTTTTTT. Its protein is CASSQDRAGVTGELFF.